One and the same sample provided the 3 T cell receptor beta chains below, sequenced in a study of cytomegalovirus exposure and HLA in healthy donors. Sequenced by immunoSEQ multiplex PCR; TCRdb stores in-frame clones only, minus some. The data contain around 98,000 clones, roughly 84% of them singletons. Input material: PBMCs. The receptor set was obtained from a man aged 18 to 30 in good health and CMV-seropositive.

The rearrangement uses TRBV15 and TRBJ2-1; perhaps TRBD1 as D (6 bases). Germline assignment: CDR1 LNHNV and CDR2 YYDKDF (reference sequence). V lost 1 base and J lost 5, with 15 bases in between. The CDR3 sequence is 16 residues long. Written as DNA, the CDR3 is TGTGCCACCAGCAGAGTTTACAGGGCCGTTAACAATGAGCAGTTCTTC. Its protein product is CATSRVYRAVNNEQFF.

The rearrangement joins TRBV21-1 to TRBJ2-3; the table's D call TRBD1 went unverified against the DNA. TRBV21-1 is deemed a pseudogene. This CDR3 comprises 17 residues. CDR3 loop: CASSKVRRGREADTQYF. The CDR3 coding sequence is TGTGCCAGCAGCAAAGTTAGGAGGGGGCGTGAGGCAGATACGCAGTATTTT.

This chain connects TRBV5-1 to TRBJ2-3; TRBD2 matches at 7 bases. J gave up 10 bases and V 3 bases, and 8 bases lay outside the gene matches. Looked up from germline, CDR1 is SGHRS and CDR2 is YFSETQ. The CDR3 is made up of 13 amino acids. The CDR3 sequence: CASSWGGTQSQYF. CDR3 bases: TGCGCCAGCAGCTGGGGGGGAACCCAATCGCAGTATTTT.